This TCR beta chain is from a study of early T cells in non-severe SARS-CoV-2 infection. Whole-study results and caveats: Sequences matched to VDJdb favored anti-spike CD8 responses, while private and CD4 specificities were missed.

Trimming shortened V by 7 bases and J by 7 bases, and 17 bases separated the two germline ends. This CDR3 comprises 15 residues. This clonotype came up a few times. Its target is unknown. The TCR library protocol was used to attach unique molecular identifiers. These identifiers were attached to individual cDNA molecules. In TCRdb, the 5' RACE reads were re-called with MiXCR into one record per CDR3 protein. The sample includes 70,000 or so distinct CDR3 sequences, 10% to 15% seen only once; the top ten take about 1.7%. The chain carries TRBV12-3 or TRBV12-4 and TRBJ1-6; no definite D call. This TCR was recovered from an adult who was a healthcare worker with PCR-confirmed SARS-CoV-2 infection or an uninfected control (not recorded which). The sequencing input was whole blood. The CDR3 bases are TGTGCCAGCACCAGGCCGGGGATGTTGAATTCACCCCTCCACTTT. Translation gives CASTRPGMLNSPLHF.